This passage covers 19 T cell receptor beta chains from one sample sequenced in a study of cytomegalovirus exposure and HLA in healthy donors. PCR primers comprised 60 Vbeta and 13 Jbeta primers. Method: immunoSEQ multiplex PCR; TCRdb's copy keeps in-frame clones and lacks some. The table includes fewer than 200,000 clones, roughly 80% detected once. Sequences were obtained from PBMCs. Receptors were obtained from a woman aged 18-30 years in good health and CMV-seronegative.

V gene TRBV19 combines with J gene TRBJ2-1, with 8 bases matching TRBD2. There are 18 residues in the CDR3. The germline gives CDR1 LNHDA, CDR2 SQIVND (reference sequence). J was trimmed by 7 bases and V by 2 bases; bases with no gene match: 16. Here the CDR3 reads CASSIFGLRGGATNEQFF. CDR3 bases: TGTGCCAGTAGTATATTTGGGCTACGGGGGGGCGCGACTAATGAGCAGTTCTTC.

This clone was seen only a few times. V gene TRBV27 combines with J gene TRBJ1-6, with D maybe TRBD1 (5 bases). The CDR3 loop spans 14 amino acids. The germline CDR1 and CDR2 sequences are MNHEY and SMNVEV (reference sequence). V was shortened by 5 bases and J by 10 bases, with 15 bases between the two germline ends. The CDR3 DNA follows: TGTGCCAGCAGTCCTCGACAGAAACGATCACCCCTCCACTTT. It encodes CASSPRQKRSPLHF.

Of note for this clone: The same CDR3 arises from other DNA sequences in this sample as well. J is TRBJ2-1 and V is TRBV27; 9 bases match TRBD2. J lost 3 bases, V lost 3 bases, and 0 bases had no gene match. This CDR3 is 14 amino acids long. Germline V lookup: CDR1 MNHEY, CDR2 SMNVEV (reference sequence). DNA for the CDR3: TGTGCCAGCAGTTTTAGCGGGAGCTACAATGAGCAGTTCTTC. Its translation: CASSFSGSYNEQFF.

V gene TRBV27 combines with J gene TRBJ1-1, with D tentatively TRBD1 (6 bases). This CDR3 has 14 amino acids. Germline V gene data show CDR1 as MNHEY and CDR2 as SMNVEV (reference sequence). Trimming removed 6 bases at V and 0 bases at J, with 11 bases between. CDR3 coding DNA: TGTGCCAGCAGCTGGACAGCTATGAACACTGAAGCTTTCTTT. Translated, it gives CASSWTAMNTEAFF.

The V and J genes are TRBV9 and TRBJ1-4, with 9 bases identical to TRBD1. The CDR3 is 14 residues long. The J segment lost 8 bases and the V segment lost 7 bases, leaving 9 bases of the junction unmatched. Germline V gene data show CDR1 as SGDLS and CDR2 as YYNGEE. CDR3: CASATGGAGEKLFF. The CDR3 DNA is TGTGCCAGCGCCACAGGGGGCGCGGGGGAAAAACTGTTTTTT.

J is TRBJ2-3 and V is TRBV11-2; possible D gene TRBD2, 7 bases. Germline V gene data show CDR1 as SGHAT and CDR2 as FQNNGV. V gave up 5 bases and J gave up 0 bases, with 18 bases separating them. This CDR3 is built from 17 residues. CDR3: CASSPGEGVVSTDTQYF. The CDR3 DNA is TGTGCCAGCAGCCCAGGGGAGGGAGTCGTCAGCACAGATACGCAGTATTTT.

This rearrangement joins TRBV5-4 to TRBJ1-1; D ambiguous. Trimming stripped 4 bases from V and 4 bases from J, with 20 bases between. The CDR3 is 16 residues long. The V gene's germline CDR1 is SGHNT and CDR2 YYREEE (reference sequence). CDR3: CASSGRGPQDPTEAFF. The CDR3 DNA sequence: TGTGCCAGCAGCGGCAGAGGTCCTCAAGATCCCACTGAAGCTTTCTTT.

With respect to this clone: An end of the junction differs from the germline gene, which may be a read error. The chain uses TRBV7-9 and TRBJ2-7; 14 bases are shared with TRBD2. The V gene's germline CDR1 is SEHNR and CDR2 FQNEAQ (reference sequence). The CDR3 spans 17 residues. CDR3 coding DNA: TGTTCCAGCAGCGAGACCGGGACTAGCGGGAGACCCTACGAGCAGTACTTC. Protein: CSSSETGTSGRPYEQYF.

The V call is TRBV27, the J call TRBJ2-1; 7 bases are a match to TRBD2. V shed 10 bases and J 3 bases; nucleotides not matched to a gene: 6. In germline, CDR1 is MNHEY, CDR2 SMNVEV (reference sequence). The CDR3 extends over 13 amino acids. The CDR3 reads CATSGLNYNEQFF. In nucleotides, the CDR3 is TGTGCCACCTCGGGACTAAACTACAATGAGCAGTTCTTC.

The V and J genes are TRBV18 and TRBJ2-7; D not certain. The germline V gene encodes CDR1 KGHSH and CDR2 LQKENI. Trimming pared 3 bases from V and 5 bases from J, leaving 11 bases between. CDR3 size: 13 residues. The CDR3 nucleotides read TGTGCCAGCTCACCTTTAACTCCCCACGAGCAGTACTTC. Amino acids: CASSPLTPHEQYF.

The genes are TRBV11-3 and TRBJ1-2, with 9 nucleotides matching TRBD1. This CDR3 spans 18 amino acids. The germline CDR1 and CDR2 sequences are SGHNT and YENEEA. V was clipped by 2 bases and J by 3 bases; unmatched bases: 13. The CDR3 sequence is CASSLTTGGLSWDYGYTF. DNA of the CDR3: TGTGCCAGCAGCTTAACCACAGGGGGCCTTAGTTGGGACTATGGCTACACCTTC.

The rearrangement uses TRBV27 and TRBJ1-6; D gene unclear. The ends were cut back, 3 bases at V and 10 bases at J, with 28 bases in the middle. The CDR3 runs 19 residues. The V gene's germline CDR1 is MNHEY and CDR2 SMNVEV (reference sequence). In nucleotides, the CDR3 is TGTGCCAGCAGTTTGTACGGCGGGTTTGGGGAAACCCTAGACTCACCCCTCCACTTT. Translating gives CASSLYGGFGETLDSPLHF.

This sequence joins TRBV4-3 and TRBJ2-4, with D perhaps TRBD2 (5 bases). The CDR3 length is 17 residues. The germline V gene encodes CDR1 LGHNA and CDR2 YSLEER. With 0 bases removed from V and 3 bases from J, the gap between germline ends came to 15 bases. CDR3 protein: CASSQDLEGSVKNIQYF. DNA of the CDR3: TGCGCCAGCAGCCAAGATCTAGAGGGTTCCGTCAAAAACATTCAGTACTTC.

This clone has only one observation. The J gene is TRBJ2-3, the V gene TRBV30; D is unclear. This CDR3 has 14 residues. Germline V gene sequence: CDR1 GTSNPN, CDR2 SVGIG (reference sequence). V gave up 0 bases and J gave up 4 bases, with 11 bases separating them. Here the CDR3 reads CAWSVSGVADTQYF. The CDR3 nucleotides are TGTGCCTGGAGTGTTTCAGGTGTGGCAGATACGCAGTATTTT.

This clone has a handful of counts. The J gene is TRBJ1-4, the V gene TRBV5-6; tentative D call: TRBD1 (5 bases). CDR3 length: 12 amino acids. The germline V gene encodes CDR1 SGHDT and CDR2 YYEEEE. V shed 0 bases and J shed 12 bases, with 9 bases lying between them. The CDR3 is CASSLGTLELFF. The CDR3 region has the DNA TGTGCCAGCAGCTTGGGGACACTTGAACTGTTTTTT.

Concerning this clone: Its ends do not fully match the called genes, so a read error is possible. The V and J genes are TRBV7-9 and TRBJ2-7, with 9 bases that match TRBD1. Germline values: CDR1 SEHNR, CDR2 FQNEAQ (reference sequence). This CDR3 comprises 15 residues. DNA for the CDR3: TGTTCCAGCAGCTTAGAGGGACAGGGTTACGACGAGCAGTACTTC. This translates into CSSSLEGQGYDEQYF.

The chain combines TRBV6-6 with TRBJ2-1, with 7 bases aligning to TRBD2. Per the germline V gene, CDR1 is MNHNY and CDR2 is SVGAGI (reference sequence). Trimming took 4 bases from V and 5 from J; bases not matched to a gene: 5. The CDR3 consists of 14 residues. The CDR3: CASSSRGSDNEQFF. In DNA, the CDR3 is TGTGCCAGCAGTTCCCGCGGGAGCGACAATGAGCAGTTCTTC.

CDR3 nucleotide sequence: TGTGCCAGCAGCTCGGGGAGTACCCAACAGCCCCAGCATTTT. This encodes CASSSGSTQQPQHF. The rearrangement uses TRBV7-9 and TRBJ1-5; no definite D call. CDR3 size: 14 residues. V gave up 4 bases and J gave up 7 bases, with 14 bases separating them. Germline loops: CDR1 SEHNR, CDR2 FQNEAQ (reference sequence).

V and J are TRBV7-9 and TRBJ2-3; the match to TRBD1 covers 7 bases. The V gene end was trimmed by 5 bases and the J gene end by 2 bases; junction bases not matched to a gene: 4. Germline V gene lookup returns CDR1 SEHNR and CDR2 FQNEAQ (reference sequence). CDR3 size: 14 residues. CDR3 in amino acids: CASSLGTATDTQYF. The CDR3 bases are TGTGCCAGCAGCCTCGGGACAGCCACAGATACGCAGTATTTT.